This T cell receptor (beta chain) was profiled in a study of shared clonotypes between healthy human individuals (dated by TCRdb to between 2020 and 2021). Looking at the study overall: A couple of women and a few men aged 18 to 49 years were included in the cohort. To increase sequencing depth and limit assay-specific biases, TCR repertoire library preparation and sequencing were carried out by different laboratories using diverse techniques. To estimate repertoire size and how much clonotypes are shared between individuals, the study performed deep sequencing of blood TCR repertoires from a few healthy adults. Each donor's leukapheresis produced roughly between roughly 0.85 and 9.5 billion PBMCs.

Here is what the overall study found, with its caveats: Pairwise subsampling led to the expectation that sequencing depth would affect the degree of clonotype sharing among donors. Because the study included only a small number of donors, the genetic and exposure-history diversity represented was limited. Sampling was restricted to blood, and TCR repertoires in tissues likely differ from the TCR repertoires found in blood.

TCR CDR3 regions were amplified from genomic DNA by multiplex PCR using the deep immunoSEQ assay. For each cell subset, the extracted genomic DNA was distributed evenly across all wells of several immunoSEQ 96-well plates, and each plate served as one replicate. For unsorted PBMC, each replicate PCR was loaded with roughly 0.3 ug genomic DNA, equivalent to approximately 33,000 T cell genomes. Ten immunoSEQ deep assay plates were used to sequence unsorted PBMC genomic DNA. The purified libraries were quantified using a Qubit 3.0 fluorometer, sized with a Bioanalyzer 2100, and then quantified again using the KAPA Library Quantification kit. Every immunoSEQ 96-well plate was sequenced on a separate single-read 150-cycle Illumina NextSeq 550 flow cell. On the study's bioinformatics: Because only junctional sequences without quality scores were contained in the immunoSEQ output, filtering matching that applied to full-length reads could not be performed. Sequences were annotated with PyIR, a Python wrapper for IgBLAST v1.9, and V/J genes and CDR3 were assigned using IMGT germline references. Any read was removed if the V/J assignment was weak (E-value above 1e-6), the CDR3 was missing, or the read contained stop codons, out-of-frame junctions, or ambiguous translated residues. V3J clonotypes were defined by identical inferred V gene, J gene, and CDR3 amino acid sequence. Percentage overlap between repertoires was computed as shared unique clonotypes divided by the size of the smaller repertoire. RTK rarefaction, the Chao1 estimator, and Recon v2.1 estimates of unobserved clonotypes were used to assess repertoire richness. The table was pulled from immuneACCESS by TCRdb, which kept in-frame rearrangements only. Such tables lose some clones; where checked, under half of the loss comes from unresolved V genes, and the rest has no known cause. From that table come the V and J calls and clone size; the DNA was used to work out D and trimming. The sample table records some 450,000 clones; around 77% of these occur just once. The top ten hold about 11% of the sample.

As regards this clone: It lacks a known antigen. Per-base quality was not reported, and no clone a single base away is much larger than it.

The donors were healthy, HIV-negative adults who had no recently reported acute infections or vaccinations. Only Caucasian adults living in Nashville, Tennessee, USA were represented among the donors. For unsorted samples, 80 million to 100 million PBMCs were counted, and genomic DNA was extracted using the QIAamp DNA Blood Mini kit. Blood was collected by leukapheresis, and PBMCs were isolated by Ficoll-Histopaque density gradient centrifugation and then cryopreserved in liquid nitrogen vapor phase. This sequence was found in a woman aged 40 to 55 in good health. Some clones in this sample may be carry-over from other donors' samples. The sample consisted of PBMCs.

The DNA sequence follows: TGTGCCAGCAATGGGGACTTGAAGGGTGAAAAACTGTTTTTT. The resulting protein is CASNGDLKGEKLFF. The V and J segments used are TRBV2 and TRBJ1-4; TRBD1 might be the D gene, on 5 matching bases. V is shortened by 7 bases, J by 7 bases, and the region joining them spans 16 bases. The germline V gene encodes CDR1 SNHLY and CDR2 FYNNEI. The CDR3 spans 14 residues, from the cysteine through the phenylalanine. Of all the DNA, just the CDR3 is kept, 42 bases in frame from base 1.